This T cell receptor beta chain originates from a study of blood T cell repertoires in COVID-19. Only in-frame clones appear in the TCRdb table, and some are missing; sequencing was by immunoSEQ multiplex PCR. The sample records about 280,000 clones, approximately 85% being singletons. CDR1 SGHDN and CDR2 FVKESK come from the germline V gene. CDR3 length equals 13 residues. The V end lost 5 bases, the J end lost 4 bases, and 12 bases lay between the germline ends. This chain uses TRBV14 with TRBJ2-7; tentatively, D is TRBD2 (6 bases). This TCR derives from a woman between 70 and 85 years old with acute or convalescent COVID-19. Material for sequencing was peripheral blood. The CDR3 reads CASSKLGGYEQYF. CDR3 nucleotide sequence: TGTGCCAGCAGCAAGTTGGGAGGTTACGAGCAGTACTTC.